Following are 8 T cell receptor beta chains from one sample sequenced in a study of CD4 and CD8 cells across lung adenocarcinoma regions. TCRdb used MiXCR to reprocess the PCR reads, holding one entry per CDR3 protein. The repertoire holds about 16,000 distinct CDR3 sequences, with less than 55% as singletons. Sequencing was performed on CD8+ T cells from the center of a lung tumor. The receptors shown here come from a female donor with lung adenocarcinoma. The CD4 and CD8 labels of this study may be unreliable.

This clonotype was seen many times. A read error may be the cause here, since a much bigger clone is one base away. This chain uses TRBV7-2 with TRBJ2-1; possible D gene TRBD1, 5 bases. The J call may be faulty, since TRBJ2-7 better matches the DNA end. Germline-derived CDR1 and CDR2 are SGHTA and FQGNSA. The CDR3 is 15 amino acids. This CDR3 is CASSPLYGAYNEQYF. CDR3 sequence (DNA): TGTGCCAGCAGCCCTTTGTATGGGGCCTACAATGAGCAGTACTTC.

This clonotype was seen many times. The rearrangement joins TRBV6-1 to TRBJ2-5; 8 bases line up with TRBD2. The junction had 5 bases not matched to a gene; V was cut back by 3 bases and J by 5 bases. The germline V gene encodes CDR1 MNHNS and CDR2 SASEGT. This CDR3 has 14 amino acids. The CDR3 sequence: CASSDPTSVETQYF. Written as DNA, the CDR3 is TGTGCCAGCAGTGACCCGACTAGCGTGGAGACCCAGTACTTC.

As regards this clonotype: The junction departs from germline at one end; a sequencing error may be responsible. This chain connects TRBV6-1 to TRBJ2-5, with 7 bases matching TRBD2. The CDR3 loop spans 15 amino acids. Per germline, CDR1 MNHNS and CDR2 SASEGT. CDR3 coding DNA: TGTGCCAGGGGGTCCGGGGCTCGCGGGGGAAAGACGCAGTATTTC. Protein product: CARGSGARGGKTQYF.

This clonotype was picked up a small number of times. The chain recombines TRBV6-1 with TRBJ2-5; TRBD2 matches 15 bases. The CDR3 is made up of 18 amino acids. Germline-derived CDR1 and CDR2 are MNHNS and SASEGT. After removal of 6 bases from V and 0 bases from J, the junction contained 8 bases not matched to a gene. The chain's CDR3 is CASSSGLAGGAYQETQYF. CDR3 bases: TGTGCCAGCAGCTCCGGACTAGCGGGAGGGGCGTACCAAGAGACCCAGTACTTC.

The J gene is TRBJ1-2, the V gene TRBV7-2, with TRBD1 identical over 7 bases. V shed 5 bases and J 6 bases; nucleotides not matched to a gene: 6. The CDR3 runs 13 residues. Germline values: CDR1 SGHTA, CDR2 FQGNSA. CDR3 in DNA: TGTGCCAGCAGCCGCCAGGGGGTTGATGGCTACACCTTC. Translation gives CASSRQGVDGYTF.

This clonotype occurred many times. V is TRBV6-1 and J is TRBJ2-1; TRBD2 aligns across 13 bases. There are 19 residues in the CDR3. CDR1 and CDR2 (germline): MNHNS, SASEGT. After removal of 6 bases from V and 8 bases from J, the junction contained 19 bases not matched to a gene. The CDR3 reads CASRPSGLAGVLSRDEQFF. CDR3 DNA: TGTGCCAGCAGGCCGAGCGGACTAGCGGGAGTCCTTTCTAGGGATGAGCAGTTCTTC.

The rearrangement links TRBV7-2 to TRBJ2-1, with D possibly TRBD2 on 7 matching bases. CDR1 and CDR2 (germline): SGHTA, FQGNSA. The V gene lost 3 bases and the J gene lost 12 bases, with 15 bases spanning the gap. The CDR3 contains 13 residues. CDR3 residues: CASSFRGAGVQFF. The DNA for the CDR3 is TGTGCCAGCAGCTTCCGGGGGGCTGGGGTGCAGTTCTTC.

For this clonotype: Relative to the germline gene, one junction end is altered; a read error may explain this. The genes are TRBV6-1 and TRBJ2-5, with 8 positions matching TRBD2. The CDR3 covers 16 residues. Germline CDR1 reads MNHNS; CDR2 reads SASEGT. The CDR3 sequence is CASSPSGHPDPDTQYF. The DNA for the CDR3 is TGTGCCAGCAGTCCTAGCGGGCACCCAGACCCAGATACGCAGTATTTC.